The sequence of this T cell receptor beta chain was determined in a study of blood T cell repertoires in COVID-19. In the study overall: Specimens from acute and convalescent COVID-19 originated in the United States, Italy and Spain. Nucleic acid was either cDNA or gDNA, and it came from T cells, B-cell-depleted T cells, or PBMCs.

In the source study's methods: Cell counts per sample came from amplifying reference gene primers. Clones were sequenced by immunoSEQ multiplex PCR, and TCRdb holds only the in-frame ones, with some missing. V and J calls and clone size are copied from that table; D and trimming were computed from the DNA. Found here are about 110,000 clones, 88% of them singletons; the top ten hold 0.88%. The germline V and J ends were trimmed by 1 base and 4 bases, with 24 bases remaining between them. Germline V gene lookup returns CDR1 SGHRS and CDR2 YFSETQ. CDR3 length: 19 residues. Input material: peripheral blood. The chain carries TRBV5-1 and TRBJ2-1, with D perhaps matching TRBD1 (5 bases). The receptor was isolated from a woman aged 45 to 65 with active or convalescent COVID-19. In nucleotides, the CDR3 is TGCGCCAGCAGCTTGAGGCATTCCACCGGACAACAACTGTACAATGAGCAGTTCTTC. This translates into CASSLRHSTGQQLYNEQFF.